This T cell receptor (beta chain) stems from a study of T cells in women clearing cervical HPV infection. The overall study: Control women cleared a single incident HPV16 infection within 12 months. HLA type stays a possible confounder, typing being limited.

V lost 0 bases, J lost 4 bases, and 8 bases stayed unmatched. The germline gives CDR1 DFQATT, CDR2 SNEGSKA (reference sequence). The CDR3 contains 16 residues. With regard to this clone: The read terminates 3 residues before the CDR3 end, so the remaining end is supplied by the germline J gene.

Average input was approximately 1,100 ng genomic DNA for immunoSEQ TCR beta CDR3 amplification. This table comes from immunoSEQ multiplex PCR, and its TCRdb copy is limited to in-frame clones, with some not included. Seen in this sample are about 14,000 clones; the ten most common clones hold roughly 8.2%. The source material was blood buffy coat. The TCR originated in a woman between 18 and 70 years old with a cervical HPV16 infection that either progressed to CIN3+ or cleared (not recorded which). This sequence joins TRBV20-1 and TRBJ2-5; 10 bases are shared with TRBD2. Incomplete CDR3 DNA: TGCAGTGCTAGAGAGCCAGCGGGAGGGCCTCGAGAGACC. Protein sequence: CSAREPAGGPRET. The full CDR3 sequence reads CSAREPAGGPRETQYF.